Sequencing of this TCR beta chain was carried out in a study of blood T cell repertoires in COVID-19. Overall study: Some COVID-19 samples were acute and others convalescent; all came from the United States, Italy and Spain. PBMCs, B-cell-depleted T cells, or T cells provided the cDNA or gDNA that made up the material.

In the original workflow: The authors estimated nucleated cell counts from reference gene primer amplification. The method was immunoSEQ multiplex PCR; TCRdb's version includes in-frame clones alone and lacks a portion of them. Clonal size and the V and J genes are those of that table, whereas D and trimming came from the DNA. The sample records more than 150,000 clones, around 89% being singletons. Looked up from germline, CDR1 is MDHEN and CDR2 is SYDVKM. There are 14 residues in the CDR3. The V segment lost 4 bases and the J segment 5 bases; nucleotides outside the gene matches: 5. J is TRBJ1-2 and V is TRBV28; 9 bases line up with TRBD1. The sequenced sample consisted of peripheral blood. The receptor was isolated from a man in his fifties or sixties with acute or convalescent COVID-19. Here the CDR3 reads CASSSTGTGYGYTF. The CDR3 DNA sequence: TGTGCCAGCAGTTCCACCGGGACAGGGTATGGCTACACCTTC.